This T cell receptor beta chain comes out of a study of response to subunit inactivated influenza vaccine (dated by TCRdb to between 2018 and 2020). Turning to the overall study: Deep quantitative T cell receptor repertoire profiling was used in the study to track responses to a trivalent subunit inactivated influenza vaccine.

On the study overall, not on this receptor specifically: The authors proposed that each seasonal influenza vaccination may bring in only a limited number of new T cells.

Library preparation employed RT-PCR. Data came from an Illumina HiSeq 2500. The public reads were reprocessed in TCRdb via fastp at Q25 and MiXCR, keeping in-frame beta chains. All rows with the same CDR3 protein become a single entry with the most common DNA and genes. The sample profile shows around 570,000 distinct CDR3 sequences; around 8% of them were found once. Of the sample, roughly 13% is held by the ten largest clones. The CDR1 and CDR2 encoded by the germline V gene are SGHRS and YFSETQ. V and J are truncated by 5 bases and 2 bases respectively, leaving an intervening sequence of 14 bases. From its cysteine to its phenylalanine, the CDR3 spans 14 amino acids. Only the CDR3 part of the read is kept: 42 bases, read in frame from the first base. As for this clonotype: Its antigen has not been determined. No base qualities exist here, and no much larger clone lies one base off it.

Sequencing was performed on PBMCs from blood, taken less than 25 months after vaccination. The TCR was taken from a man aged 50-75 years who received an inactivated influenza vaccine. Donor details come from another sample of the same person, matched by shared clones. This receptor chain uses TRBV5-1 and TRBJ2-7; the D element could tentatively be TRBD1 or TRBD2, as 5 bases agree for each. The CDR3 region reads CASRPGALTYEQYF. The DNA sequence is TGCGCCAGCAGGCCCGGGGCGTTGACCTACGAGCAGTACTTC.